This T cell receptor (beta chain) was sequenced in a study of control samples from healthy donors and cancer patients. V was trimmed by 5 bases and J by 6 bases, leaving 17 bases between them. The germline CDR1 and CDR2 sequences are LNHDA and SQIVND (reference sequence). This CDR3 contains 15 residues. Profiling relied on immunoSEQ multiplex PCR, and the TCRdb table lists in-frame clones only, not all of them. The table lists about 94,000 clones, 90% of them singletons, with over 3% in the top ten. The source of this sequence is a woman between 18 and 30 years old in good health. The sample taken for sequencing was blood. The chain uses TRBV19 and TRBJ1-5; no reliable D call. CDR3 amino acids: CASSPYSARGQPQHF. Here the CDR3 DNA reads TGTGCCAGTAGTCCTTATTCAGCGCGAGGTCAGCCCCAGCATTTT. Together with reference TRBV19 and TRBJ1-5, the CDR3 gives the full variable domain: DGGITQSPKYLFRKEGQNVTLSCEQNLNHDAMYWYRQDPGQGLRLIYYSQIVNDFQKGDIAEGYSVSREKKESFPLTVTSAQKNPTAFYLCASSPYSARGQPQHFGDGTRLSIL.